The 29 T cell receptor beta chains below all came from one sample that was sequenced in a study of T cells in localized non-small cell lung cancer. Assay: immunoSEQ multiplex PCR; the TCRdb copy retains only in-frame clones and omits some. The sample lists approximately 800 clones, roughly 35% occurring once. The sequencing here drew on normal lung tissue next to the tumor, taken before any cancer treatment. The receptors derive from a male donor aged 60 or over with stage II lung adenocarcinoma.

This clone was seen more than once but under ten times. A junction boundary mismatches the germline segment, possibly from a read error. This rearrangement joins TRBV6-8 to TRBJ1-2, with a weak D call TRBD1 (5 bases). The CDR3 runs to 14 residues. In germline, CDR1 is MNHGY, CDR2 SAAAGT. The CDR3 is CAISVGRGDYGYTF. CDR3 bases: TGTGCCATCAGTGTCGGGAGAGGGGACTATGGCTACACCTTC.

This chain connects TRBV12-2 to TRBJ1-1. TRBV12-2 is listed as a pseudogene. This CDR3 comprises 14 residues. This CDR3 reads CVSSQAGLNTEAFF. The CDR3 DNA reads TGTGTTAGCAGCCAAGCGGGGTTGAACACTGAAGCTTTCTTT.

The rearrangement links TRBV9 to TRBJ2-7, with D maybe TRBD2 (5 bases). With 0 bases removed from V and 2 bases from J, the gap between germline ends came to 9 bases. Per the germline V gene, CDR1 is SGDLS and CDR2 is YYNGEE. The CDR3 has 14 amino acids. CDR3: CASSVGTSTYEQYF. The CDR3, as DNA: TGTGCCAGCAGCGTAGGTACTAGTACCTACGAGCAGTACTTC.

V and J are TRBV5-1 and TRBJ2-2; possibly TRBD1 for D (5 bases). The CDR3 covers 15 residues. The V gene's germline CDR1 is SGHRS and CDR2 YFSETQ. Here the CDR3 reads CVSSSLGQNTGELFF. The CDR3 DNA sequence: TGCGTCAGTAGCTCCCTAGGACAGAACACCGGGGAGCTGTTTTTT.

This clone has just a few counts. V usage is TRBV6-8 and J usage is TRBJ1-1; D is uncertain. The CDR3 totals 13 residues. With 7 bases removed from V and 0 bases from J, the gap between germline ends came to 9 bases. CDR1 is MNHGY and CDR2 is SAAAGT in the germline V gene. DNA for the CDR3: TGTGCCAGCAAGTTCGATTTGAACACTGAAGCTTTCTTT. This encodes CASKFDLNTEAFF.

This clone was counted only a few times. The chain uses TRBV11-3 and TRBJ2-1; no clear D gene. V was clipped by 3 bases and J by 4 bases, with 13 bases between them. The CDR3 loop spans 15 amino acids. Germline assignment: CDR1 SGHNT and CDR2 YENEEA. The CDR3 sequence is CASSLRQVGYNEQFF. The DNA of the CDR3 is TGTGCCAGCAGCTTGCGCCAGGTCGGATACAATGAGCAGTTCTTC. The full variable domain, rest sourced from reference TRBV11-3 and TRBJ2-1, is EAGVVQSPRYKIIEKKQPVAFWCNPISGHNTLYWYLQNLGQGPELLIRYENEEAVDDSQLPKDRFSAERLKGVDSTLKIQPAELGDSAVYLCASSLRQVGYNEQFFGPGTRLTVL.

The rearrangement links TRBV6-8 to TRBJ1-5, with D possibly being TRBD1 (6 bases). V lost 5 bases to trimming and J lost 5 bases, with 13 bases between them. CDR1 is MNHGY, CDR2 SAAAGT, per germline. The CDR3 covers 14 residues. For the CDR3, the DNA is TGTGCCAGCAGTGCCGGGACAAGTTATCAGCCCCAGCATTTT. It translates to CASSAGTSYQPQHF.

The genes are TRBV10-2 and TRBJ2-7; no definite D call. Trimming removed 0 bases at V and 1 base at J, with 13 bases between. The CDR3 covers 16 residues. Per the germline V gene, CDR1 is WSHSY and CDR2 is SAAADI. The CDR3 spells CASSESVSSASYEQYF. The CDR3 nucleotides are TGCGCCAGCAGTGAGTCGGTGAGTTCGGCATCCTACGAGCAGTACTTC.

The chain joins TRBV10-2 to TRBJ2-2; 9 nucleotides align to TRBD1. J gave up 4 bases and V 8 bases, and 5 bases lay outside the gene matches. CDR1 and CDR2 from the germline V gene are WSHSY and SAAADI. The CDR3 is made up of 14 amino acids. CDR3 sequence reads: CASCPGQGTGELFF. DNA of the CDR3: TGCGCCAGCTGTCCGGGACAGGGCACCGGGGAGCTGTTTTTT.

The CDR3 spells CAWSRWDEQYF. The CDR3 DNA reads TGTGCCTGGAGTCGATGGGACGAGCAGTACTTC. This chain uses TRBV30 with TRBJ2-7; D not certain. In germline, CDR1 is GTSNPN, CDR2 SVGIG (reference sequence). The CDR3 has 11 residues. V shed 2 bases and J shed 5 bases, with 7 bases lying between them.

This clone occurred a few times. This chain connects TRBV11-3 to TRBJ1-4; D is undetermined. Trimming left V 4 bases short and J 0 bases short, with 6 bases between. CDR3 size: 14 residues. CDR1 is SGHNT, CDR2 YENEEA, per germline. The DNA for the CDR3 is TGTGCCAGCAGCTCGAGAACAACTAATGAAAAACTGTTTTTT. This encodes CASSSRTTNEKLFF.

Written as DNA, the CDR3 is TGTGCCAGCAGTTCATCCCATGGGCAGGGCTACTCTGGAAACACCATATATTTT. Translation gives CASSSSHGQGYSGNTIYF. The rearrangement uses TRBV28 and TRBJ1-3; D perhaps matches TRBD1 (5 bases). Trimming stripped 4 bases from V and 0 bases from J, with 19 bases between. Germline V lookup: CDR1 MDHEN, CDR2 SYDVKM. The CDR3 totals 18 residues. The complete variable domain, with remaining parts taken from reference TRBV28 and TRBJ1-3, reads DVKVTQSSRYLVKRTGEKVFLECVQDMDHENMFWYRQDPGLGLRLIYFSYDVKMKEKGDIPEGYSVSREKKERFSLILESASTNQTSMYLCASSSSHGQGYSGNTIYFGEGSWLTVV.

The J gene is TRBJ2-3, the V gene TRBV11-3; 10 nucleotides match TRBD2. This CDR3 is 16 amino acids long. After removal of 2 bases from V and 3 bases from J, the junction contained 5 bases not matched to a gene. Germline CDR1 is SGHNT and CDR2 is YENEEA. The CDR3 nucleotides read TGTGCCAGCAGCTTAATTAGCGGGAGGCGGACAGATACGCAGTATTTT. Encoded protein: CASSLISGRRTDTQYF.

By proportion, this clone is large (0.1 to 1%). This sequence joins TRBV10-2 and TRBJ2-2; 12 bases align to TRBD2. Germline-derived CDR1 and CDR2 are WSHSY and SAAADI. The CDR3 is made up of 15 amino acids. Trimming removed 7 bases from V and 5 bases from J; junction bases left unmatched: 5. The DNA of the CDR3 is TGCGCCAGCAAGCCCGGGACTAGCGGGACCGGGGAGCTGTTTTTT. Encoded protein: CASKPGTSGTGELFF.

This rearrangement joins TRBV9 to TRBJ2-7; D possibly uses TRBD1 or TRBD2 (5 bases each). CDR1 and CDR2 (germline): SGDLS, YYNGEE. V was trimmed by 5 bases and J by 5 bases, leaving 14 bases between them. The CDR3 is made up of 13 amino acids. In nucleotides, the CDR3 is TGTGCCAGCAGGACGGGACCCGTGGACGAGCAGTACTTC. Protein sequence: CASRTGPVDEQYF.

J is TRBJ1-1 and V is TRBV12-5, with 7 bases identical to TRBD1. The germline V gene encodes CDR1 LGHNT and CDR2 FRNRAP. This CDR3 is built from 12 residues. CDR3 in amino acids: CASNTGVGEAFF. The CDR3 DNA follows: TGTGCCAGCAATACAGGGGTCGGTGAAGCTTTCTTT.

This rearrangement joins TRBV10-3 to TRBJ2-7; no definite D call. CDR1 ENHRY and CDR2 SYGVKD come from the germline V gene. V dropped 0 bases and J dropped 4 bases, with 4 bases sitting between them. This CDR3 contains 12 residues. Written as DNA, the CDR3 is TGTGCCATCAGTGAGTCCAATTACGAGCAGTACTTC. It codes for CAISESNYEQYF.

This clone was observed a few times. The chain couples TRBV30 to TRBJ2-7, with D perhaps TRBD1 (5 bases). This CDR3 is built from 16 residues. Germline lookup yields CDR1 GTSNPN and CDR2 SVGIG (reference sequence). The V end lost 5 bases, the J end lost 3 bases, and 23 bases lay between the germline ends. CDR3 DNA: TGTGCCTGGCGATCCAGGCTCCCAGGGTCCCTCTACGAGCAGTACTTC. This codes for CAWRSRLPGSLYEQYF.

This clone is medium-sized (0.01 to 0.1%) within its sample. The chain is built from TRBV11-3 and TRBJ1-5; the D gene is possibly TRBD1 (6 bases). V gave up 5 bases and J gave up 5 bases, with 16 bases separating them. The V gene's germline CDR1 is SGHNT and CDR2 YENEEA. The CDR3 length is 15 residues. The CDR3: CASSPTTGPYQPQHF. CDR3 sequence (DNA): TGTGCCAGCAGCCCAACAACAGGGCCGTATCAGCCCCAGCATTTT.

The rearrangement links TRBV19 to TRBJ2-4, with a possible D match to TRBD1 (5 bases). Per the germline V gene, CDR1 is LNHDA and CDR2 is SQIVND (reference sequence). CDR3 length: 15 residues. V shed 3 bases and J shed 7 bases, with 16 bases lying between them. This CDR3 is CASSIMKAGLNIQYF. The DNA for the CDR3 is TGTGCCAGTAGTATTATGAAGGCAGGGTTGAACATTCAGTACTTC. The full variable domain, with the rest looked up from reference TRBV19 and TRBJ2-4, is DGGITQSPKYLFRKEGQNVTLSCEQNLNHDAMYWYRQDPGQGLRLIYYSQIVNDFQKGDIAEGYSVSREKKESFPLTVTSAQKNPTAFYLCASSIMKAGLNIQYFGAGTRLSVL.

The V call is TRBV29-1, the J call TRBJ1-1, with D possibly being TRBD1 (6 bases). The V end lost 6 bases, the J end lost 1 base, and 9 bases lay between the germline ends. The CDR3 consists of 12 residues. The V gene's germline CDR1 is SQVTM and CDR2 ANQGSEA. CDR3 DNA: TGCAGCGTACAGGGTTGGAACACTGAAGCTTTCTTT. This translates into CSVQGWNTEAFF.

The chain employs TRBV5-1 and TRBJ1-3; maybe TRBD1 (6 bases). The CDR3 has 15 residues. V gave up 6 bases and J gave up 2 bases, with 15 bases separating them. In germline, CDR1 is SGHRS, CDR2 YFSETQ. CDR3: CASNGDGQTGNTIYF. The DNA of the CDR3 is TGCGCCAGCAACGGGGATGGACAGACTGGAAACACCATATATTTT.

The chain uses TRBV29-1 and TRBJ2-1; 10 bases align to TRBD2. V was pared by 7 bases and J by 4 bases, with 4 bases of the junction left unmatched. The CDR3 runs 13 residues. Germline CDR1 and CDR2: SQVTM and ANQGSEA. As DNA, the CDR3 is TGCAGCGCCATGACTAGCGGGTACAATGAGCAGTTCTTC. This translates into CSAMTSGYNEQFF.

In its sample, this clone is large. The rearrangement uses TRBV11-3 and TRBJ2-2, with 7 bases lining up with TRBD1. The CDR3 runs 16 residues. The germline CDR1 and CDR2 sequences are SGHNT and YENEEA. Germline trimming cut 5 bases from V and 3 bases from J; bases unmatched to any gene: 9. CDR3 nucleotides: TGTGCCAGCAGCCAGCAGACAGGGTTAGACACCGGGGAGCTGTTTTTT. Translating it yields CASSQQTGLDTGELFF.

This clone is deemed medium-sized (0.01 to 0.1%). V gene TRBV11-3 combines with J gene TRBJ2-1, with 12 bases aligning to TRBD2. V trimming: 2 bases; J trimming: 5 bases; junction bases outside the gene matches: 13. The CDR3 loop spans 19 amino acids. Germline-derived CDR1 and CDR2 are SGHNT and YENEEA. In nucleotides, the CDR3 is TGTGCCAGCAGCTTAAGCTCTCCGACTAGCGGGAGTGCTCACAATGAGCAGTTCTTC. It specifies CASSLSSPTSGSAHNEQFF.

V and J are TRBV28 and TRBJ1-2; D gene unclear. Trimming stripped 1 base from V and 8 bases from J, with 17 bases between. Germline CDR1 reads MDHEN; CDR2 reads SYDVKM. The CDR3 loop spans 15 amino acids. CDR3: CASSLSFREGSGYTF. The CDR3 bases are TGTGCCAGCAGTTTATCGTTTAGGGAAGGTAGCGGCTACACCTTC.

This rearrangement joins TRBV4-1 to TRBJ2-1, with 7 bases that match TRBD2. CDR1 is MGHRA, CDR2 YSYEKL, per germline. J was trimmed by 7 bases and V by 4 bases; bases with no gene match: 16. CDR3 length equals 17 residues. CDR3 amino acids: CASSPLPTAGYENEQFF. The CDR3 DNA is TGCGCCAGCAGCCCCCTTCCAACAGCGGGATACGAAAATGAGCAGTTCTTC.

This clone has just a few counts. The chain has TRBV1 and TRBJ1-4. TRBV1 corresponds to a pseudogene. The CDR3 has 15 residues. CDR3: CASSQGTLGGEKLFF. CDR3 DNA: TGCGCCAGCAGCCAGGGGACTCTAGGAGGAGAAAAACTGTTTTTT.

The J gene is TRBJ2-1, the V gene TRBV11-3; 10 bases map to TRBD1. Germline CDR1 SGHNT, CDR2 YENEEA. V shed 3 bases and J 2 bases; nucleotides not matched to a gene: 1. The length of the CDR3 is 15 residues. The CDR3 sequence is CASSFGTGAYNEQFF. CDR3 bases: TGTGCCAGCAGCTTCGGGACAGGGGCCTACAATGAGCAGTTCTTC.